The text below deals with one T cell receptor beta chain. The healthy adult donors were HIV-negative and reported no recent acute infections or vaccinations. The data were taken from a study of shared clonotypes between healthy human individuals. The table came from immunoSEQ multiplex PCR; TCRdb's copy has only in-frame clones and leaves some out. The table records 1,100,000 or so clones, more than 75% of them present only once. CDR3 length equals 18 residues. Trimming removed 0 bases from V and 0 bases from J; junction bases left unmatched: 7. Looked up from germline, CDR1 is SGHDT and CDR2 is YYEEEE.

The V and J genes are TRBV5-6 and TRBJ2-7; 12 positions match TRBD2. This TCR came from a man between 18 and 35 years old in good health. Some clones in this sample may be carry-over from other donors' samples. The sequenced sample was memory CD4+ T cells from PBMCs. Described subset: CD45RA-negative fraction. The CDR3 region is CASSLGLAGGTYSYEQYF. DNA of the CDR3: TGTGCCAGCAGCTTGGGGCTAGCGGGAGGGACCTACTCCTACGAGCAGTACTTC. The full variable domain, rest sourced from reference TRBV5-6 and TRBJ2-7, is DAGVTQSPTHLIKTRGQQVTLRCSPKSGHDTVSWYQQALGQGPQFIFQYYEEEERQRGNFPDRFSGHQFPNYSSELNVNALLLGDSALYLCASSLGLAGGTYSYEQYFGPGTRLTVT.